The clone carrying this T cell receptor (beta chain) was counted between two and nine times. As yet, its antigen is unknown. CDR3 size: 11 residues. Per the germline V gene, CDR1 is SQVTM and CDR2 is ANQGSEA. Between the trimmed V and J ends, which lost 0 bases and 6 bases, there was a span of 6 bases. TCRdb used MiXCR to reprocess the RACE reads, holding one entry per CDR3 protein. Counted here are about 380,000 distinct CDR3 sequences, approximately 5% occurring once; the ten biggest clones make up under 3%. This sample's time point: patch test 1, 2 weeks after DPC sensitization. Treatment meaning: therapeutic diphenylcyclopropenone sensitization with weekly scalp DPC. This entry belongs to a study of human T cells and chemical hapten exposure. The wider study: Patients, mostly women, had alopecia areata, alopecia totalis or alopecia universalis.

Study conclusions and caveats: Expanded TCR counts at PT1 were positively correlated with the patch test score. Expanded TCR sets contained significantly more large CDR3 similarity clusters than controls. With alopecia, donors may have immune responses unlike healthy people's.

This sample comprised whole blood, obtained in connection with sensitization to the hapten diphenylcyclopropenone (DPC). The TCR originated in a woman in her forties or fifties with alopecia areata. Some clones in this sample may be carry-over from other donors' samples. V is TRBV29-1 and J is TRBJ2-7; no clear D. The CDR3 sequence: CSVEEGSEQYF. The CDR3 DNA sequence: TGCAGCGTTGAAGAAGGGTCCGAGCAGTACTTC.